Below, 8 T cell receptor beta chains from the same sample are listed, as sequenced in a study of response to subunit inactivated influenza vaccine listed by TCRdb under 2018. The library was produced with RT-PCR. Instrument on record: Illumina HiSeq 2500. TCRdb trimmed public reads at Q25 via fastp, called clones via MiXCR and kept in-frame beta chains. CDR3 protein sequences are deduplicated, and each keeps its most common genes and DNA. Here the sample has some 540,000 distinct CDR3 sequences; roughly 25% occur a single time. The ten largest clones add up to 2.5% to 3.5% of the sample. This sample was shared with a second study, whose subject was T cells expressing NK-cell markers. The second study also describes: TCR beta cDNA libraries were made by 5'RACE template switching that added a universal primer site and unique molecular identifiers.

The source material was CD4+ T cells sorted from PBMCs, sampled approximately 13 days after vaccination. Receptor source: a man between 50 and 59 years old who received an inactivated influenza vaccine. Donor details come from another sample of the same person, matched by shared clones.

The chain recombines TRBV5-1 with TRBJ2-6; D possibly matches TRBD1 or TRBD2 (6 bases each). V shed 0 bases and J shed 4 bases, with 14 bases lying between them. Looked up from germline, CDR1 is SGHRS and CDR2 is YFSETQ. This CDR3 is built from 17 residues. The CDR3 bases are TGCGCCAGCAGCTTGGCCTCTGGGGGGCCCGGGGCCAACGTCCTGACTTTC. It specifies CASSLASGGPGANVLTF.

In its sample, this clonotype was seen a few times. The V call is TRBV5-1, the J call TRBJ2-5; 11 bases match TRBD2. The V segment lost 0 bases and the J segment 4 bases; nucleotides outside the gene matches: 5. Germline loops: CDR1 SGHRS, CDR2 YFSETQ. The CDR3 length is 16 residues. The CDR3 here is CASSLVLAGVRETQYF. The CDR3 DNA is TGCGCCAGCAGCTTGGTACTAGCGGGAGTTCGAGAGACCCAGTACTTC.

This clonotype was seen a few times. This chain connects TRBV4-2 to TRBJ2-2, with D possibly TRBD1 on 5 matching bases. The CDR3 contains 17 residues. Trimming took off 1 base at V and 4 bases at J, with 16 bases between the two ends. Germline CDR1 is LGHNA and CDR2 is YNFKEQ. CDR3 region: CASSQASGIRGTGELFF. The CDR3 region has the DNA TGTGCCAGCAGCCAAGCTTCAGGGATCCGAGGCACCGGGGAGCTGTTTTTT.

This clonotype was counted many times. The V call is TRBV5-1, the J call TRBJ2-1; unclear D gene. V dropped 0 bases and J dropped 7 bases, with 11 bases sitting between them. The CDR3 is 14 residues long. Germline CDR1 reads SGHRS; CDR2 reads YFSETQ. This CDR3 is CASSLGSKGNEQFF. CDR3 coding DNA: TGCGCCAGCAGCTTGGGGTCAAAGGGTAATGAGCAGTTCTTC. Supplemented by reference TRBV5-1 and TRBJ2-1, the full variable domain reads KAGVTQTPRYLIKTRGQQVTLSCSPISGHRSVSWYQQTPGQGLQFLFEYFSETQRNKGNFPGRFSGRQFSNSRSEMNVSTLELGDSALYLCASSLGSKGNEQFFGPGTRLTVL.

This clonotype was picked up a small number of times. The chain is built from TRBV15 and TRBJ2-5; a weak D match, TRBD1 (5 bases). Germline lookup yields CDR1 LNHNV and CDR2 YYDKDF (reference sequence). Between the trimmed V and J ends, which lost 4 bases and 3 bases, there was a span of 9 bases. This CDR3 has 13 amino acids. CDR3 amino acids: CATSNRQKETQYF. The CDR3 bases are TGTGCCACCAGCAATCGACAGAAAGAGACCCAGTACTTC.

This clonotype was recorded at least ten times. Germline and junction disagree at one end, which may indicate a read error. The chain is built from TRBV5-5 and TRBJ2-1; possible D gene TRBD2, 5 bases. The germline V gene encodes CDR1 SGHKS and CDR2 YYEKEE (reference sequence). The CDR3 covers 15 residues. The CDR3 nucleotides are TGTGCCAGCAGCTCCGCGAAGTTAGATAACCTAGCAGTGGTCTTC. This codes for CASSSAKLDNLAVVF.

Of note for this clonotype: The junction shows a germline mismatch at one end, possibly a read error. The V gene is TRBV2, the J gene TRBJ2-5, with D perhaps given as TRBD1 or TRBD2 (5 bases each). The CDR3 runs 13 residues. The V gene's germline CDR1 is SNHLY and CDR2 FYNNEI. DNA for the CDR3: TGTGCCAGCAGTAAGAATAGGGGAGAGACCCAGTATTTC. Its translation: CASSKNRGETQYF.

CDR3 protein: CSASVRQGGNEQFF. Here the CDR3 DNA reads TGCAGTGCTAGTGTTCGTCAGGGAGGCAATGAGCAGTTCTTC. The chain has TRBV20-1 and TRBJ2-1, with D possibly matching TRBD2 (6 bases). V lost 3 bases to trimming and J lost 6 bases, with 15 bases between them. CDR1 DFQATT and CDR2 SNEGSKA come from the germline V gene (reference sequence). The CDR3 spans 14 residues.